A selection of T cell receptor beta chains follows, all from one sample in a study of regulatory T cells in long-lasting Graves disease. In TCRdb, the multiplex PCR reads were re-called with MiXCR into one record per CDR3 protein. The sample contains around 480,000 distinct CDR3 sequences, under 20% of which appear only once. The data were also submitted as part of a second study, on T cells in Graves' hyperthyroidism and ophthalmopathy.

The sequencing used peripheral blood mononuclear cells (PBMCs), collected at new diagnosis, from a patient treated with antithyroid drugs. These receptors originate from a man between 35 and 55 years old with Graves disease. Each CDR3 is given with its conserved first and last residue. A D gene is named only where the DNA matches it firmly. Some rows mark clone size as missing; the rest say once, few, many or name a class of expanded clone.

clone size	J gene	D gene	V gene	CDR3 DNA	CDR3 protein
many	TRBJ2-5	TRBD2	TRBV6-1	TGTGCCAGCAGCACTTATCGGACTAGCGGGAGGCTCTACCAAGAGACCCAGTACTTC	CASSTYRTSGRLYQETQYF
many	TRBJ2-5	NA	TRBV6-1	TGTGCCAGCAGCGACCCCGAGACCCAGTACTTC	CASSDPETQYF
NA	TRBJ2-1	TRBD2	TRBV6-8	TGTGCCAGCAGTTTGCGCGGGGGGTGGGATGAGCAGTTCTTC	CASSLRGGWDEQFF
many	TRBJ1-1	NA	TRBV30	TGTGCCTGTCTTGTGAACTTGGGAACTGAAGCTTTCTTT	CACLVNLGTEAFF
many	TRBJ2-7	NA	TRBV20-1	TGCAGTGCCGGGCCCGCCTACGAGCAGTACTTC	CSAGPAYEQYF
few	TRBJ1-2	NA	TRBV19	TGTGCCAGTAGTACCCCGACAGGAAACTATGGCTACACCTTC	CASSTPTGNYGYTF
many	TRBJ2-2	NA	TRBV28	TGTGCCAGCAGACCTGCGCAGGGCAGGACCGGGGAGCTGTTTTTT	CASRPAQGRTGELFF
few	TRBJ2-3	NA	TRBV12-3/TRBV12-4	TGTGCCAGCAGTTTGGGGGCTATAGCAGATACGCAGTATTTT	CASSLGAIADTQYF
many	TRBJ2-1	NA	TRBV12-5	TGTGCTAGTGGTTTGAGGTATGGGCAGCCTGGTGAAAGGGCCTACAATGAGCAGTTCTTC	CASGLRYGQPGERAYNEQFF
NA	TRBJ2-7	TRBD2	TRBV10-3	TGTGCCATCAGTGACCTAGCGGGGTCCTACGAGCAGTACTTC	CAISDLAGSYEQYF
NA	TRBJ2-6	NA	TRBV28	TGTGCCAGCAACCAGGGCGGGTCTGGGGCCAACGTCCTGACTTTC	CASNQGGSGANVLTF
NA	TRBJ2-3	NA	TRBV29-1	TGCAGCGTTGTCCCCCCGGCAGTTAGCACAGATACGCAGTATTTT	CSVVPPAVSTDTQYF
few	TRBJ2-7	TRBD1	TRBV19	TGTGCCAGTAGTGCCCAAGCCGGGACAGGGCGCGAGCAGTACTTC	CASSAQAGTGREQYF
many	TRBJ1-5	TRBD1	TRBV2	TGTGCCAGTCGACAGGGGGCCAATAGCAATCAGCCCCAGCATTTT	CASRQGANSNQPQHF
many	TRBJ2-5	NA	TRBV3-1	TGTGCCAGCAGCCAAGATCCGGGCCTCCTGGGAGAGACCCAGTACTTC	CASSQDPGLLGETQYF
many	TRBJ1-2	NA	TRBV18	TGTGCCAGCTCACCGCGGCTCAGGGGTAGCTACACCTTC	CASSPRLRGSYTF
many	TRBJ1-5	NA	TRBV12-3/TRBV12-4	TGTGCCAGCAGTTTCGGGACTTATAGCAATCAGCCCCAGCATTTT	CASSFGTYSNQPQHF
NA	TRBJ2-5	TRBD1	TRBV11-3	TGTGCCATCAGCGAAGCAGGGGGCCCAGAGACCCAGTACTTC	CAISEAGGPETQYF